The sequence of this TCR beta chain was determined in a study of technical replicates of blood from several donors. Measured with immunoSEQ multiplex PCR; TCRdb has only the in-frame clones, and not every one. In the table there are about 73,000 clones, around 93% of which are singletons. This TCR derives from a human donor in good health. Sequencing was carried out using T cells isolated from PBMCs.

In DNA form, the CDR3 reads TGTGCCAGCAGTCCGTTTTCCTACTCCTACGAGCAGTACTTC. Translation: CASSPFSYSYEQYF. The rearrangement joins TRBV28 to TRBJ2-7; D is unclear. Germline CDR1 reads MDHEN; CDR2 reads SYDVKM. This CDR3 is 14 amino acids long. Trimming cost V 5 bases and J 0 bases, with 11 bases left between them. Variable domain in full (rest from reference TRBV28 and TRBJ2-7): DVKVTQSSRYLVKRTGEKVFLECVQDMDHENMFWYRQDPGLGLRLIYFSYDVKMKEKGDIPEGYSVSREKKERFSLILESASTNQTSMYLCASSPFSYSYEQYFGPGTRLTVT.